Described below is a single TCR beta chain sequence and its context. Its antigen is still unknown. Researchers ran immunoSEQ v3.0 at survey level. Method: immunoSEQ multiplex PCR; TCRdb's copy keeps in-frame clones and lacks some. Among about 27,000 clones, 65% to 85% were seen once, and the ten largest hold around a tenth. The V gene's germline CDR1 is SGHNT and CDR2 YYREEE (reference sequence). This CDR3 region has 15 residues. Trimming took off 3 bases at V and 4 bases at J, with 16 bases between the two ends. Participants who had HIV were, without exception, treated in the United States. The data were obtained in a study of long-term antiretroviral therapy in people with HIV. Across the study: The immediate-ART recommendation dates to 2015, and the earliest samples predate it by about a decade. General study results and limits: Diversity rose after ART but stayed below transplant donor controls. Controls exceeded HIV repertoires in CDR3 length range.

The clonotype originates from a man aged 18-30 years with HIV. The J gene is TRBJ2-5, the V gene TRBV5-4; D is undetermined. The sample here was unsorted PBMCs, taken 0.8 years before starting antiretroviral therapy. The CDR3 nucleotides read TGTGCCAGCAGCTCGGATTTTTCGGCGCTAGAGACCCAGTACTTC. Protein sequence: CASSSDFSALETQYF. Drawing the rest from reference TRBV5-4 and TRBJ2-5, the complete variable domain is ETGVTQSPTHLIKTRGQQVTLRCSSQSGHNTVSWYQQALGQGPQFIFQYYREEENGRGNFPPRFSGLQFPNYSSELNVNALELDDSALYLCASSSDFSALETQYFGPGTRLLVL.